This T cell receptor beta chain came from a study of radiotherapy plus CTLA-4 blockade in lung cancer. Using immunoSEQ multiplex PCR, the repertoire was profiled, and TCRdb retains in-frame clones only, with some absent. This sample has more than 95,000 clones, with approximately 72% found just once. It was focal radiation plus CTLA-4 blockade with ipilimumab that patients with chemo-refractory metastatic non-small-cell lung cancer received. A remark on this clone: Its cognate antigen is unknown.

CDR3 length: 15 residues. V lost 5 bases and J lost 1; bases outside the gene matches: 7. Germline V gene lookup returns CDR1 MNHNY and CDR2 SVGAGI (reference sequence). The study's findings and limits: TCR clones from tumors expanded in blood after radiotherapy plus ipilimumab.

The TCR was taken from a human donor with non-small cell lung cancer who had a partial response to radiotherapy plus ipilimumab. Some clones in this sample may be carry-over from other donors' samples. Specimen: peripheral blood, collected from a patient treated with radiotherapy plus ipilimumab. V usage is TRBV6-6 and J usage is TRBJ1-1, with TRBD1 matching 7 bases. This CDR3 is CASSPTGAWNTEAFF. The CDR3 bases are TGTGCCAGCAGTCCCACAGGGGCGTGGAACACTGAAGCTTTCTTT.